These 19 T cell receptor beta chains were sequenced from one sample in a study of blood T cell repertoires in COVID-19. TCRdb's table, derived via immunoSEQ multiplex PCR, lists solely in-frame clones and lacks some. The sample lists under 150,000 clones, approximately 79% occurring once. Sequencing was done on a sample of peripheral blood. The source of these receptors is a man aged 55 to 69 with acute or convalescent COVID-19.

About this clone: Other DNA sequences in the same sample also yield this CDR3. The chain combines TRBV7-3 with TRBJ1-1, with D hard to call. The CDR3 covers 14 residues. CDR1 and CDR2 from the germline V gene are SGHTA and FQGTGA. Trimming stripped 2 bases from V and 1 base from J, with 8 bases between. The CDR3 region has the DNA TGTGCCAGCAGCTTAGGGCCCGCGAACACTGAAGCTTTCTTT. Amino acids: CASSLGPANTEAFF. Based on the CDR3 plus reference TRBV7-3 and TRBJ1-1, the full variable domain is GAGVSQTPSNKVTEKGKYVELRCDPISGHTALYWYRQSLGQGPEFLIYFQGTGAADDSGLPNDRFFAVRPEGSVSTLKIQRTERGDSAVYLCASSLGPANTEAFFGQGTRLTVV.

The CDR3 bases are TGTGCCAGCAGCCACTCGGGACAGGGTCGAGAAAAACTGTTTTTT. Translation gives CASSHSGQGREKLFF. The gene calls are TRBV3-1 (or the pseudogene TRBV3-2) and TRBJ1-4, with TRBD1 matching over 9 bases. Trimming cost V 3 bases and J 8 bases; bases outside gene matches: 7. The CDR3 extends over 15 amino acids. Germline CDR1 and CDR2: LGHDT and YNNKEL (reference sequence).

This clone showed up just a few times. This chain connects TRBV19 to TRBJ1-3; possible D gene TRBD1, 6 bases. V was clipped by 6 bases and J by 0 bases, with 21 bases between them. CDR3 size: 18 residues. The germline V gene has CDR1 LNHDA and CDR2 SQIVND (reference sequence). CDR3 DNA: TGTGCCAGTAGCGCCGGGACATTGGACACGAACTCTGGAAACACCATATATTTT. This codes for CASSAGTLDTNSGNTIYF.

This chain connects TRBV19 to TRBJ2-7, with TRBD1 as a possible D gene (5 bases). The germline V gene has CDR1 LNHDA and CDR2 SQIVND (reference sequence). Deletions cut 4 bases from V and 4 bases from J, with 17 bases between. The CDR3 is 15 amino acids. CDR3 region: CASSNTDRLIYEQYF. The CDR3 region has the DNA TGTGCCAGTAGTAACACCGACAGACTTATTTACGAGCAGTACTTC.

The chain has TRBV27 and TRBJ2-3; 8 bases map to TRBD1. Germline V gene lookup returns CDR1 MNHEY and CDR2 SMNVEV (reference sequence). The CDR3 extends over 20 amino acids. The V gene end was trimmed by 5 bases and the J gene end by 0 bases; junction bases not matched to a gene: 19. Here the CDR3 DNA reads TGTGCCAGCAGTACCCGGACAGGGAACGCTTGGTATCCTAGCACAGATACGCAGTATTTT. This translates into CASSTRTGNAWYPSTDTQYF.

This clone was seen a single time. This chain's CDR3 is CASSYHGRLEHEQFF. As DNA, the CDR3 is TGTGCCAGCAGTTACCACGGGAGATTGGAACATGAGCAGTTCTTC. The chain uses TRBV6-5 and TRBJ2-1, with D maybe TRBD2 (6 bases). The CDR3 length is 15 residues. Trimming took 2 bases from V and 8 from J, leaving 16 bases between them. Germline V gene sequence: CDR1 MNHEY, CDR2 SVGAGI.

This clone was recorded only once. The rearrangement links TRBV9 to TRBJ2-2; D possibly corresponds to TRBD1 (6 bases). The V gene's germline CDR1 is SGDLS and CDR2 YYNGEE. This CDR3 has 15 residues. Trimming shortened V by 4 bases and J by 1 base, and 11 bases separated the two germline ends. The CDR3 DNA reads as TGTGCCAGCAGCCCTAGGACAGAGAACACCGGGGAGCTGTTTTTT. Its protein is CASSPRTENTGELFF. Using reference TRBV9 and TRBJ2-2 for the parts outside the CDR3, the full variable domain is DSGVTQTPKHLITATGQRVTLRCSPRSGDLSVYWYQQSLDQGLQFLIQYYNGEERAKGNILERFSAQQFPDLHSELNLSSLELGDSALYFCASSPRTENTGELFFGEGSRLTVL.

V and J are TRBV15 and TRBJ1-3; the D is unclear. This CDR3 has 17 residues. Germline CDR1 and CDR2: LNHNV and YYDKDF (reference sequence). The germline V and J ends were trimmed by 5 bases and 0 bases, with 17 bases remaining between them. The CDR3 region has the DNA TGTGCCACCAGCCGTTCGCGTTCAGCGGTCTCTGGAAACACCATATATTTT. The encoded protein is CATSRSRSAVSGNTIYF.

V gene TRBV6-1 combines with J gene TRBJ2-3; D might be TRBD2 (5 bases). With 0 bases removed from V and 7 bases from J, the gap between germline ends came to 8 bases. The CDR3 length is 13 residues. CDR1 MNHNS and CDR2 SASEGT come from the germline V gene. The CDR3 reads CASSEAEGHTQYF. In nucleotides, the CDR3 is TGTGCCAGCAGTGAAGCTGAGGGCCATACGCAGTATTTT.

This chain connects TRBV3-1 (or the pseudogene TRBV3-2) to TRBJ2-5; 7 bases fit TRBD2. Germline assignment: CDR1 LGHDT and CDR2 YNNKEL (reference sequence). V lost 2 bases to trimming and J lost 8 bases; unmatched junction nucleotides: 14. The CDR3 has 16 amino acids. DNA of the CDR3: TGTGCCAGCAGCCAAATTCGGACTAGAGGCTTGGGAACCCAGTACTTC. This gives the protein CASSQIRTRGLGTQYF.

The J gene is TRBJ2-7, the V gene TRBV14, with D maybe TRBD1 (5 bases). Germline V lookup: CDR1 SGHDN, CDR2 FVKESK. The CDR3 is 12 residues long. The germline V and J ends were trimmed by 2 bases and 6 bases, with 8 bases remaining between them. CDR3: CASSQSRVEQYF. CDR3 coding DNA: TGTGCCAGCAGCCAATCCAGGGTCGAGCAGTACTTC.

The rearrangement links TRBV28 to TRBJ2-7; TRBD2 agrees at 16 bases. The CDR3 sequence is 19 residues long. Germline V gene lookup returns CDR1 MDHEN and CDR2 SYDVKM. The V segment lost 6 bases and the J segment 3 bases; nucleotides outside the gene matches: 14. The CDR3 is CASRPSGTSGRARGYEQYF. CDR3 nucleotides: TGTGCCAGCAGACCCTCCGGGACTAGCGGGAGGGCCCGAGGCTACGAGCAGTACTTC.

The J gene is TRBJ1-4, the V gene TRBV11-2, with TRBD1 matching over 7 bases. This CDR3 is built from 15 residues. With 5 bases clipped from V and 5 bases from J, the junction kept 8 bases outside the gene matches. Germline CDR1 is SGHAT and CDR2 is FQNNGV. For the CDR3, the DNA is TGTGCCAGCAGCGATGCCGGGACAGTAAATGAAAAACTGTTTTTT. This translates into CASSDAGTVNEKLFF.

The sample holds a few counts of this clone. V usage is TRBV4-1 and J usage is TRBJ2-3; possible D gene TRBD1, 5 bases. Trimming pared 0 bases from V and 3 bases from J, leaving 16 bases between. CDR1 and CDR2 from the germline V gene are MGHRA and YSYEKL. The CDR3 totals 17 residues. The CDR3 region is CASSQDRGRQRTDTQYF. Here the CDR3 DNA reads TGCGCCAGCAGCCAAGATAGGGGTCGTCAGCGTACAGATACGCAGTATTTT.

This chain uses TRBV2 with TRBJ2-5; D not certain. Germline CDR1 and CDR2: SNHLY and FYNNEI. The CDR3 totals 12 residues. The germline V and J ends were trimmed by 4 bases and 9 bases, with 12 bases remaining between them. The CDR3 bases are TGTGCCAGCAGTGTCGGGTTGACGGCCCAGTACTTC. It specifies CASSVGLTAQYF.

This chain links TRBV5-8 with TRBJ2-1; 9 bases are shared with TRBD2. The CDR3 spans 17 residues. Germline CDR1 reads SGHTS; CDR2 reads YDEGEE. The ends lost 4 bases at V and 2 bases at J; junction bases unmatched: 10. The CDR3 region has the DNA TGTGCCAGCAGCATACTAGCGGGCCCCAGGGCCTACAATGAGCAGTTCTTC. Translated, it gives CASSILAGPRAYNEQFF.

The V gene is TRBV27, the J gene TRBJ2-5; tentative D call: TRBD1 (6 bases). CDR3 length: 15 amino acids. V was trimmed by 5 bases and J by 1 base, leaving 14 bases between them. Germline loops: CDR1 MNHEY, CDR2 SMNVEV (reference sequence). CDR3 in DNA: TGTGCCAGCAGTGGGACACCGGGGACCCAAGAGACCCAGTACTTC. It translates to CASSGTPGTQETQYF.

V and J are TRBV19 and TRBJ2-1; 9 bases align to TRBD2. J lost 0 bases, V lost 5 bases, and 5 bases had no gene match. The CDR3 sequence is 16 residues long. Germline V gene data show CDR1 as LNHDA and CDR2 as SQIVND (reference sequence). As DNA, the CDR3 is TGTGCCAGTAGTGAGGATAGCGGGAGCTCCTACAATGAGCAGTTCTTC. This sequence encodes CASSEDSGSSYNEQFF.

This rearrangement joins TRBV19 to TRBJ2-7, with 8 bases fitting TRBD1. The CDR3 length is 13 residues. CDR1 and CDR2 from the germline V gene are LNHDA and SQIVND (reference sequence). With V trimmed by 4 bases and J by 5 bases, 4 bases remained unmatched. CDR3 residues: CASSRTGKHEQYF. CDR3 DNA: TGTGCCAGTAGTAGGACAGGGAAACACGAGCAGTACTTC.